The 22 T cell receptor beta chains in this list originate from one sample, sequenced in a study of Tregs in tolerant kidney transplant recipients. The assay was immunoSEQ multiplex PCR, and TCRdb's table has in-frame clones only and misses some. The sample includes roughly 80,000 clones, about 98% of them seen just once. The sequencing here drew on CD4+ T cells from blood, taken before the transplant. These receptor sequences come from a human donor who received a combined kidney and bone marrow transplant.

The V call is TRBV7-2, the J call TRBJ2-3; 7 bases fit TRBD2. The germline gives CDR1 SGHTA, CDR2 FQGNSA. This CDR3 is built from 13 residues. V lost 2 bases, J lost 8 bases, and 4 bases stayed unmatched. CDR3 region: CASSLNSGGTQYF. The CDR3 nucleotides read TGTGCCAGCAGCTTAAACTCGGGGGGTACGCAGTATTTT. Combining the CDR3 with reference TRBV7-2 and TRBJ2-3 gives the whole variable domain GAGVSQSPSNKVTEKGKDVELRCDPISGHTALYWYRQSLGQGLEFLIYFQGNSAPDKSGLPSDRFSAERTGGSVSTLTIQRTQQEDSAVYLCASSLNSGGTQYFGPGTRLTVL.

The J gene is TRBJ1-1, the V gene TRBV6-1; D remains unclear. Between the trimmed V and J ends, which lost 7 bases and 5 bases, there was a span of 8 bases. The germline CDR1 and CDR2 sequences are MNHNS and SASEGT. The CDR3 loop spans 11 amino acids. The CDR3 is CASIQRTEAFF. CDR3 sequence (DNA): TGTGCCAGCATCCAACGGACTGAAGCTTTCTTT.

The chain carries TRBV19 and TRBJ2-3; D perhaps matches TRBD2 (5 bases). The CDR3 is made up of 14 amino acids. V lost 5 bases and J lost 2, with 11 bases in between. Germline lookup yields CDR1 LNHDA and CDR2 SQIVND (reference sequence). CDR3 sequence reads: CASSSSGFTDTQYF. CDR3 nucleotides: TGTGCCAGTAGTTCCAGCGGTTTCACAGATACGCAGTATTTT.

This rearrangement joins TRBV10-3 to TRBJ1-1, with D unclear. Germline V gene lookup returns CDR1 ENHRY and CDR2 SYGVKD. V lost 6 bases to trimming and J lost 1 base, with 12 bases between them. The CDR3 is 14 residues long. CDR3 DNA sequence: TGTGCCATCAGGGACTTGGGGAAGAACACTGAAGCTTTCTTT. This translates into CAIRDLGKNTEAFF.

The J gene is TRBJ1-2, the V gene TRBV29-1; D is perhaps TRBD1 (6 bases). The ends were cut back, 4 bases at V and 1 base at J, with 13 bases in the middle. The CDR3 runs to 14 residues. Germline lookup yields CDR1 SQVTM and CDR2 ANQGSEA. The DNA for the CDR3 is TGCAGCGTTGGGGGGGGACAAATTAACTATGGCTACACCTTC. Translating gives CSVGGGQINYGYTF.

The V gene is TRBV27, the J gene TRBJ1-5; 9 nucleotides align to TRBD1. Germline V gene sequence: CDR1 MNHEY, CDR2 SMNVEV (reference sequence). CDR3 length: 17 residues. The V gene end was trimmed by 4 bases and the J gene end by 2 bases; junction bases not matched to a gene: 9. As DNA, the CDR3 is TGTGCCAGCAGTTCACTACAGGGGGCAGGGGGCAATCAGCCCCAGCATTTT. Translation gives CASSSLQGAGGNQPQHF.

J is TRBJ1-3 and V is TRBV6-5; D is unclear. Germline loops: CDR1 MNHEY, CDR2 SVGAGI. The CDR3 loop spans 14 amino acids. The V end was cut by 2 bases, the J end by 2 bases, with 7 bases between. CDR3 sequence: CASSYGAAGNTIYF. CDR3 sequence (DNA): TGTGCCAGCAGTTACGGTGCGGCTGGAAACACCATATATTTT.

The chain links TRBV30 to TRBJ1-2; the match to TRBD1 covers 7 bases. The J segment lost 8 bases and the V segment lost 1 base, leaving 4 bases of the junction unmatched. CDR3 size: 12 residues. Germline lookup yields CDR1 GTSNPN and CDR2 SVGIG (reference sequence). The CDR3 loop is CAWSEGAGGYTF. The CDR3 DNA reads TGTGCCTGGAGTGAGGGGGCTGGCGGCTACACCTTC.

This chain joins TRBV7-9 and TRBJ2-7; D perhaps matches TRBD2 (5 bases). This CDR3 has 15 amino acids. Trimming shortened V by 6 bases and J by 4 bases, and 19 bases separated the two germline ends. The V gene's germline CDR1 is SEHNR and CDR2 FQNEAQ (reference sequence). The CDR3, as DNA: TGTGCCAGCAGTCTCGCGGGCATAAGTATTTACGAGCAGTACTTC. Amino acids: CASSLAGISIYEQYF.

The rearrangement joins TRBV5-1 to TRBJ2-7; 10 nucleotides agree with TRBD2. This CDR3 is 15 amino acids long. The junction had 2 bases not matched to a gene; V was cut back by 0 bases and J by 2 bases. CDR1 and CDR2 from the germline V gene are SGHRS and YFSETQ. CDR3 bases: TGCGCCAGCAGCTTGGAACTAGCGGGAACCTACGAGCAGTACTTC. Translating gives CASSLELAGTYEQYF.

The chain combines TRBV27 with TRBJ1-1; maybe TRBD1 (5 bases). Germline V lookup: CDR1 MNHEY, CDR2 SMNVEV (reference sequence). The CDR3 runs 14 residues. The V gene lost 5 bases and the J gene lost 1 base, with 11 bases spanning the gap. DNA for the CDR3: TGTGCCAGCAGTGCGGGACTCTCGAACACTGAAGCTTTCTTT. Amino acids: CASSAGLSNTEAFF.

The rearrangement joins TRBV5-4 to TRBJ2-1, with TRBD2 matching over 9 bases. This CDR3 has 16 amino acids. J was trimmed by 6 bases and V by 4 bases; bases with no gene match: 11. Per germline, CDR1 SGHNT and CDR2 YYREEE (reference sequence). CDR3 bases: TGTGCCAGCAGCCCCCAGGGAAGCGGGGGGTCCAATGAGCAGTTCTTC. Residues: CASSPQGSGGSNEQFF.

V usage is TRBV7-9 and J usage is TRBJ2-1; possibly TRBD1 for D (6 bases). The CDR3 length is 14 residues. Germline V lookup: CDR1 SEHNR, CDR2 FQNEAQ (reference sequence). With 5 bases removed from V and 2 bases from J, the gap between germline ends came to 10 bases. CDR3 nucleotide sequence: TGTGCCAGCAGCCTGAGGGGGACCTACAATGAGCAGTTCTTC. It yields the protein CASSLRGTYNEQFF.

This clone was found once. This chain joins TRBV13 and TRBJ2-3; D may be TRBD2 (5 bases). The CDR3 is made up of 15 amino acids. CDR1 is PRHDT, CDR2 FYEKMQ, per germline (reference sequence). The V gene lost 2 bases and the J gene lost 6 bases, with 15 bases spanning the gap. The CDR3 is CASSLTRQLGDTQYF. The CDR3, as DNA: TGTGCCAGCAGCTTAACCAGACAACTAGGGGATACGCAGTATTTT. Together with reference TRBV13 and TRBJ2-3, the CDR3 gives the full variable domain: AAGVIQSPRHLIKEKRETATLKCYPIPRHDTVYWYQQGPGQDPQFLISFYEKMQSDKGSIPDRFSAQQFSDYHSELNMSSLELGDSALYFCASSLTRQLGDTQYFGPGTRLTVL.

The chain is built from TRBV18 and TRBJ1-3, with D perhaps TRBD1 (6 bases). V dropped 1 base and J dropped 4 bases, with 14 bases sitting between them. CDR1 is KGHSH, CDR2 LQKENI, per germline. The CDR3 has 16 residues. The CDR3 loop reads CASSPLAGANGNTIYF. CDR3 DNA: TGTGCCAGCTCACCACTGGCAGGGGCGAACGGAAACACCATATATTTT. Based on the CDR3 plus reference TRBV18 and TRBJ1-3, the full variable domain is NAGVMQNPRHLVRRRGQEARLRCSPMKGHSHVYWYRQLPEEGLKFMVYLQKENIIDESGMPKERFSAEFPKEGPSILRIQQVVRGDSAAYFCASSPLAGANGNTIYFGEGSWLTVV.

This clone was counted between two and nine times. The V gene is TRBV7-3, the J gene TRBJ2-1; 7 nucleotides align to TRBD2. The CDR3 has 14 residues. With V trimmed by 8 bases and J by 8 bases, 12 bases remained unmatched. Germline V gene sequence: CDR1 SGHTA, CDR2 FQGTGA. CDR3 sequence: CASARLAGPDEQFF. The CDR3 coding sequence is TGTGCCAGCGCTCGATTAGCGGGTCCGGATGAGCAGTTCTTC.

The chain is built from TRBV30 and TRBJ1-4; D is unclear. This CDR3 is built from 11 residues. The V and J ends lost 5 bases and 8 bases respectively, with 9 bases between them. In germline, CDR1 is GTSNPN, CDR2 SVGIG (reference sequence). The CDR3 coding sequence is TGTGCCTGGGCCGCGGGCGAAAAACTGTTTTTT. Its protein product is CAWAAGEKLFF.

V usage is TRBV4-1 and J usage is TRBJ1-1; D unclear. The CDR3 extends over 15 amino acids. Germline assignment: CDR1 MGHRA and CDR2 YSYEKL. The V end lost 1 base, the J end lost 0 bases, and 9 bases lay between the germline ends. The DNA of the CDR3 is TGCGCCAGCAGCCAAGTGACACAGATGAACACTGAAGCTTTCTTT. This encodes CASSQVTQMNTEAFF.

This clone was seen a single time. The chain recombines TRBV29-1 with TRBJ2-3; D uncertain. V dropped 2 bases and J dropped 6 bases, with 12 bases sitting between them. Germline V gives CDR1 SQVTM, CDR2 ANQGSEA. The CDR3 extends over 13 amino acids. CDR3 DNA sequence: TGCAGCGTTGAAAAGTCTCAGGCGGATACGCAGTATTTT. Translated, it gives CSVEKSQADTQYF.

The rearrangement links TRBV19 to TRBJ2-5; 9 bases are a match to TRBD2. The CDR3 has 16 residues. With 5 bases clipped from V and 4 bases from J, the junction kept 11 bases outside the gene matches. Germline assignment: CDR1 LNHDA and CDR2 SQIVND (reference sequence). CDR3: CASSAARAGGGETQYF. Written as DNA, the CDR3 is TGTGCCAGTAGTGCAGCCCGGGCGGGAGGGGGAGAGACCCAGTACTTC.

The chain employs TRBV5-1 and TRBJ2-3, with 9 bases lining up with TRBD2. Germline CDR1 is SGHRS and CDR2 is YFSETQ. The V segment lost 2 bases and the J segment 0 bases; nucleotides outside the gene matches: 1. The CDR3 is 15 residues long. The CDR3 is CASSFTSGSTDTQYF. CDR3 bases: TGCGCCAGCAGCTTTACTAGCGGGAGCACAGATACGCAGTATTTT. Supplemented by reference TRBV5-1 and TRBJ2-3, the full variable domain reads KAGVTQTPRYLIKTRGQQVTLSCSPISGHRSVSWYQQTPGQGLQFLFEYFSETQRNKGNFPGRFSGRQFSNSRSEMNVSTLELGDSALYLCASSFTSGSTDTQYFGPGTRLTVL.

The genes are TRBV5-1 and TRBJ2-3; TRBD2 matches at 7 bases. This CDR3 is 16 amino acids long. Germline trimming cut 3 bases from V and 0 bases from J; bases unmatched to any gene: 7. Germline CDR1 SGHRS, CDR2 YFSETQ. For the CDR3, the DNA is TGCGCCAGCAGCTGGCGGCCTAGCGGTAGCACAGATACGCAGTATTTT. This sequence encodes CASSWRPSGSTDTQYF.